A single T cell receptor (beta chain) is shown here with its context. A second roughly 7 to 11 cycle PCR used barcoded and J-beta primers. Via MiXCR, TCRdb re-called the 5' RACE reads, giving one row per CDR3 protein. The sample lists hundreds of thousands of distinct CDR3 sequences, around 27% occurring once. The data originate from a study of blood T cells in healthy people across ages. Each sample used at least 6.5 million PBMCs. The J segment lost 11 bases and the V segment lost 1 base, leaving 5 bases of the junction unmatched. Germline lookup yields CDR1 SGHNT and CDR2 YYREEE (reference sequence). CDR3 length: 12 amino acids. This sample was also put to use in a study of T cells of mothers and their children.

This sequence originates from a boy aged 2 to 9 in good health. The sequencing input was blood. This chain joins TRBV5-4 and TRBJ1-1; 7 bases agree with TRBD1. The CDR3 coding sequence is TGTGCCAGCAGCTTGTCCGACAGGGAGGCTTTCTTT. Translation: CASSLSDREAFF.